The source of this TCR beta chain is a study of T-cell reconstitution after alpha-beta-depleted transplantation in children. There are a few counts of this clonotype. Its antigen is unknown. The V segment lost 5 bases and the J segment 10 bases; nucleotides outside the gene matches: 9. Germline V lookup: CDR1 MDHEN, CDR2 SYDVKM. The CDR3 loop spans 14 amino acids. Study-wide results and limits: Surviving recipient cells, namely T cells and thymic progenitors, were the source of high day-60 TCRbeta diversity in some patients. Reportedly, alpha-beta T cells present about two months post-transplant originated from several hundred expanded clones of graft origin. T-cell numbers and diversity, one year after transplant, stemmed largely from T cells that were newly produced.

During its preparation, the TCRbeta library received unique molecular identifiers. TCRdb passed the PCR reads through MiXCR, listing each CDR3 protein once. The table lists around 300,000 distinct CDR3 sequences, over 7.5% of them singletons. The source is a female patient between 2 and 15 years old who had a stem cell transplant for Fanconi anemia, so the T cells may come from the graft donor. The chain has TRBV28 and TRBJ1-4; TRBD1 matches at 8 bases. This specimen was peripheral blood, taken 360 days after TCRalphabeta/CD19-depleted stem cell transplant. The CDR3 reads CASSPGQVWGKLFF. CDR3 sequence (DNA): TGTGCCAGCAGTCCGGGACAGGTTTGGGGAAAACTGTTTTTT.